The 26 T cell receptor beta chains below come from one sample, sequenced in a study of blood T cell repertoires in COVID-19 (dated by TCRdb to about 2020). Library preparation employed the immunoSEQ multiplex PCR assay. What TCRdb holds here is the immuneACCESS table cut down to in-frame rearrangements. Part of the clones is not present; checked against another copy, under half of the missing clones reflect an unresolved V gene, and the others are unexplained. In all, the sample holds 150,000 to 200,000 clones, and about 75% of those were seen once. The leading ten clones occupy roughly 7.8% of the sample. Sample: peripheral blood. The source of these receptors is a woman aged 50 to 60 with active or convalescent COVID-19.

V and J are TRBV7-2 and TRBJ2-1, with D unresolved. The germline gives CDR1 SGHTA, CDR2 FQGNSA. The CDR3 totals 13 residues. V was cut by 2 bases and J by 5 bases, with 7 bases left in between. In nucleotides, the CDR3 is TGTGCCAGCAGCTTAAATCTAGACAATGAGCAGTTCTTC. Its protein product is CASSLNLDNEQFF. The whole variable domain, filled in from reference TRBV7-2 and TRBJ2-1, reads GAGVSQSPSNKVTEKGKDVELRCDPISGHTALYWYRQSLGQGLEFLIYFQGNSAPDKSGLPSDRFSAERTGGSVSTLTIQRTQQEDSAVYLCASSLNLDNEQFFGPGTRLTVL.

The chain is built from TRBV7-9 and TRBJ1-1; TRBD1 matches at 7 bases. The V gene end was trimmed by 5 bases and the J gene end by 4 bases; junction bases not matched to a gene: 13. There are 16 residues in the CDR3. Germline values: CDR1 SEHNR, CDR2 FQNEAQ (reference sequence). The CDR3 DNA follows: TGTGCCAGCAGCCCTAGGGTGACAGGGTGGGGCACTGAAGCTTTCTTT. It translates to CASSPRVTGWGTEAFF.

CDR3 amino acids: CASSLLGTGPTSSGNTIYF. CDR3 in DNA: TGTGCCAGCAGCTTATTAGGGACAGGGCCGACGAGCTCTGGAAACACCATATATTTT. The chain links TRBV11-2 to TRBJ1-3; 9 bases line up with TRBD1. Losses at the gene ends were 2 bases for V and 0 bases for J; bases not matched to a gene: 11. CDR1 SGHAT and CDR2 FQNNGV come from the germline V gene. The CDR3 extends over 19 amino acids.

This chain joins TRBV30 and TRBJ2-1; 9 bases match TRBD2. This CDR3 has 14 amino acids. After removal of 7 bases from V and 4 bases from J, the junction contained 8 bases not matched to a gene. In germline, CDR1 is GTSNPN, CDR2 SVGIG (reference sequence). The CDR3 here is CAFLAGKGYNEQFF. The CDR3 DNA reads TGTGCCTTCCTAGCGGGAAAAGGGTACAATGAGCAGTTCTTC.

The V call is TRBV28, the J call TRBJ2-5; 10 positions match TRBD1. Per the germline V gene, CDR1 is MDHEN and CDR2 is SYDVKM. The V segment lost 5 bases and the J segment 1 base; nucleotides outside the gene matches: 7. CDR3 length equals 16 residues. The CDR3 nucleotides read TGTGCCAGCAGTAAGACAGGGGGCGGAACCCAAGAGACCCAGTACTTC. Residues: CASSKTGGGTQETQYF.

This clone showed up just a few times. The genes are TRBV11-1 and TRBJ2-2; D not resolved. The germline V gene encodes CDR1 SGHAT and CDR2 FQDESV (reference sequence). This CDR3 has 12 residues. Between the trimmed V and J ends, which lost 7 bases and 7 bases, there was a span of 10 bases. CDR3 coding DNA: TGTGCCAGCAAACACTACGGCGGGGAGCTGTTTTTT. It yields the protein CASKHYGGELFF. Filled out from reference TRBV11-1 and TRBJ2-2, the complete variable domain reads EAEVAQSPRYKITEKSQAVAFWCDPISGHATLYWYRQILGQGPELLVQFQDESVVDDSQLPKDRFSAERLKGVDSTLKIQPAELGDSAMYLCASKHYGGELFFGEGSRLTVL.

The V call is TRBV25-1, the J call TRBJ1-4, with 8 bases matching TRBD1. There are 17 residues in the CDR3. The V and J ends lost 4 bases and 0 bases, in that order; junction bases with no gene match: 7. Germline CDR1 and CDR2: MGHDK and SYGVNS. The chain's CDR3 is CASSGGTGTATNEKLFF. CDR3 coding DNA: TGTGCCAGCAGTGGTGGGACAGGTACCGCAACTAATGAAAAACTGTTTTTT.

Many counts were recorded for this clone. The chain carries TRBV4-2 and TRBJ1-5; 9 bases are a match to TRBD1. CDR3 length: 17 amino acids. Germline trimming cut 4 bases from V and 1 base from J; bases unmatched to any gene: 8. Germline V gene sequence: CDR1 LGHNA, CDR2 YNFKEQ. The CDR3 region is CASSPRTGASSNQPQHF. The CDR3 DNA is TGTGCCAGCAGCCCCAGGACAGGGGCTAGCAGCAATCAGCCCCAGCATTTT.

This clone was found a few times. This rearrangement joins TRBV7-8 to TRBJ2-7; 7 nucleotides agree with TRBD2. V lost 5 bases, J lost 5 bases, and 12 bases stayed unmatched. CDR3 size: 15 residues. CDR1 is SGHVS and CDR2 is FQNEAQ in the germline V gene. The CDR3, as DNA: TGTGCCAGCAGCCCCCTTAGTATGGGGAGGGACGAGCAGTACTTC. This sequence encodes CASSPLSMGRDEQYF.

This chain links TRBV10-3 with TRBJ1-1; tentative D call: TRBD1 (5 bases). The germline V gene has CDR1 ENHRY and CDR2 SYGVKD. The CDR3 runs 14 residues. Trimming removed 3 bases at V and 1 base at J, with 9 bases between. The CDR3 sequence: CAISDRVSNTEAFF. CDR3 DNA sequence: TGTGCCATCAGTGACAGGGTGTCGAACACTGAAGCTTTCTTT.

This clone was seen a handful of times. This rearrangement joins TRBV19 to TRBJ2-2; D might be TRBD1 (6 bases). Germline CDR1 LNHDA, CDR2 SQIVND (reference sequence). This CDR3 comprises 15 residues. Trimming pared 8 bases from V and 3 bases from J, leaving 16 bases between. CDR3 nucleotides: TGTGCCAGTCAAACCTCGGCAGGGGACACCGGGGAGCTGTTTTTT. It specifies CASQTSAGDTGELFF.

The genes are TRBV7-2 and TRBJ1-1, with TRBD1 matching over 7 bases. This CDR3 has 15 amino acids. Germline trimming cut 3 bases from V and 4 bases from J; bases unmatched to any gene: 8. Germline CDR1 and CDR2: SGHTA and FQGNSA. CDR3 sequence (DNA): TGTGCCAGCAGCTTCAAGGGGCAGGGGGGCACTGAAGCTTTCTTT. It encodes CASSFKGQGGTEAFF.

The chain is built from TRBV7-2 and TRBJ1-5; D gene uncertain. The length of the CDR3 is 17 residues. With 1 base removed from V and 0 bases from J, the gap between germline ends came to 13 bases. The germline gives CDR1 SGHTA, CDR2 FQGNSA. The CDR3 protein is CASSLVLGGNSNQPQHF. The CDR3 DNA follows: TGTGCCAGCAGCTTAGTACTTGGAGGGAATAGCAATCAGCCCCAGCATTTT.

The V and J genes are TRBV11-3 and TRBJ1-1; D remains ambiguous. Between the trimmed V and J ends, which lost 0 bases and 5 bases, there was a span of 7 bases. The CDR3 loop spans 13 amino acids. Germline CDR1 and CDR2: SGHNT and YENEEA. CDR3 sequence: CASSLERSTEAFF. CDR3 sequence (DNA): TGTGCCAGCAGCTTAGAACGCAGTACTGAAGCTTTCTTT.

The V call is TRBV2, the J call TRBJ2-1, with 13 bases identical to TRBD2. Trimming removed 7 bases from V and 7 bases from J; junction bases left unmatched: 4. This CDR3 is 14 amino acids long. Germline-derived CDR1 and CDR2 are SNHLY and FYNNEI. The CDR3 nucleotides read TGTGCCAGCAACCCGGGACTAGCGGGAAATGAGCAGTTCTTC. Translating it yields CASNPGLAGNEQFF.

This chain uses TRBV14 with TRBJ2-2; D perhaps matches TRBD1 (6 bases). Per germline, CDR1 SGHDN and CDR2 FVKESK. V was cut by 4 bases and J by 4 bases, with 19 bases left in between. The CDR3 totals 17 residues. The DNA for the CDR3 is TGTGCCAGCAGCCGCCGGGACACACTCCGGGGCACCGGGGAGCTGTTTTTT. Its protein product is CASSRRDTLRGTGELFF.

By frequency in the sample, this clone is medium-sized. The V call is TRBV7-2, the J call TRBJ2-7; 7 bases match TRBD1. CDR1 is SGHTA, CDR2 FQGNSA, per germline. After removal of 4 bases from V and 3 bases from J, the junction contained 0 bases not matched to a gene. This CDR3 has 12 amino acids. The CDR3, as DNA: TGTGCCAGCAGCTGGGACAGCTACGAGCAGTACTTC. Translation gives CASSWDSYEQYF.

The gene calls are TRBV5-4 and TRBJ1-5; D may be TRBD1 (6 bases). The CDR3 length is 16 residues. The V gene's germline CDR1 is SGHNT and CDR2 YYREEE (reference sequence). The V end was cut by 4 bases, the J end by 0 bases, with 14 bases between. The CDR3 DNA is TGTGCCAGCAGCACCAGGACAGTTCATAGCAATCAGCCCCAGCATTTT. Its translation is CASSTRTVHSNQPQHF. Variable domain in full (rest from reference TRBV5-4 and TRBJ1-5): ETGVTQSPTHLIKTRGQQVTLRCSSQSGHNTVSWYQQALGQGPQFIFQYYREEENGRGNFPPRFSGLQFPNYSSELNVNALELDDSALYLCASSTRTVHSNQPQHFGDGTRLSIL.

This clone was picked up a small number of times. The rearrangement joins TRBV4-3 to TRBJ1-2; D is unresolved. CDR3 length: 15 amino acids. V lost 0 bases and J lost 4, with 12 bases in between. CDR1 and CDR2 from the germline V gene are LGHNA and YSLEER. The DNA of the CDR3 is TGCGCCAGCAGCCAAGATGTGGGCCGGGGCTATGGCTACACCTTC. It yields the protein CASSQDVGRGYGYTF.

CDR3 nucleotide sequence: TGTGCCAGCAGCTTAGGTAGCGGGGGGCTCACCTACGAGCAGTACTTC. It codes for CASSLGSGGLTYEQYF. This chain links TRBV7-2 with TRBJ2-7; 10 nucleotides align to TRBD2. CDR1 is SGHTA, CDR2 FQGNSA, per germline. J gave up 2 bases and V 1 base, and 5 bases lay outside the gene matches. CDR3 length: 16 amino acids. The complete variable domain, with remaining parts taken from reference TRBV7-2 and TRBJ2-7, reads GAGVSQSPSNKVTEKGKDVELRCDPISGHTALYWYRQSLGQGLEFLIYFQGNSAPDKSGLPSDRFSAERTGGSVSTLTIQRTQQEDSAVYLCASSLGSGGLTYEQYFGPGTRLTVT.

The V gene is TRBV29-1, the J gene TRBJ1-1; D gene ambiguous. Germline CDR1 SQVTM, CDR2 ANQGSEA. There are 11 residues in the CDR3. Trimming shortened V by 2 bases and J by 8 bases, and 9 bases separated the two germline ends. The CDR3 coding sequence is TGCAGCGTTGAATCGTCCAGGGAAGCTTTCTTT. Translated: CSVESSREAFF.

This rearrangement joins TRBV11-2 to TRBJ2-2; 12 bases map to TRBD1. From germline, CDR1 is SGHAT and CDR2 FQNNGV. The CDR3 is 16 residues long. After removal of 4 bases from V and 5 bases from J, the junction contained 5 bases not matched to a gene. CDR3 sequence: CASSSGQGAWTGELFF. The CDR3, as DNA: TGTGCCAGCAGCTCGGGACAGGGGGCCTGGACCGGGGAGCTGTTTTTT.

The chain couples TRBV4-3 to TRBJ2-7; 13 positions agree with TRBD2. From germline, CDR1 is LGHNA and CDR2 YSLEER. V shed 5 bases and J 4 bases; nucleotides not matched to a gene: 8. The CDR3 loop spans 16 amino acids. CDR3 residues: CASSYRLAGGEYEQYF. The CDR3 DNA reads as TGCGCCAGCAGCTACCGACTAGCGGGAGGAGAGTACGAGCAGTACTTC.

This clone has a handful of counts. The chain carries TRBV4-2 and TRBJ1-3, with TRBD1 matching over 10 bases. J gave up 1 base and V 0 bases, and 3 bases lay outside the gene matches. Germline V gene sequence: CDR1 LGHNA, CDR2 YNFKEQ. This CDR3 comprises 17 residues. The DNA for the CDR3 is TGTGCCAGCAGCCAAGAAGTGGACAGGGGGTCTGGAAACACCATATATTTT. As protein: CASSQEVDRGSGNTIYF.

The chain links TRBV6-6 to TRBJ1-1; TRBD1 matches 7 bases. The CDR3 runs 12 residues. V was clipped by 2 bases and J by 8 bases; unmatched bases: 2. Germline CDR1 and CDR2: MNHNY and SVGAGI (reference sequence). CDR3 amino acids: CASSYGTVEAFF. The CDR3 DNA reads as TGTGCCAGCAGTTACGGGACAGTCGAAGCTTTCTTT.

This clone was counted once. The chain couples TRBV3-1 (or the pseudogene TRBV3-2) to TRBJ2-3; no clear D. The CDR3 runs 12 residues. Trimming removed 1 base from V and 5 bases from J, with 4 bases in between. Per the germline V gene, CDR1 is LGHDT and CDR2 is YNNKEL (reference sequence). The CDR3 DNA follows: TGTGCCAGCAGCCAAGTAGAAGATACGCAGTATTTT. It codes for CASSQVEDTQYF.